This TCR beta chain was sequenced during a study of cytomegalovirus exposure and HLA in healthy donors. In the PCR, 60 Vbeta and 13 Jbeta primers were used. Measured with immunoSEQ multiplex PCR; TCRdb has only the in-frame clones, and not every one. This sample has some 250,000 clones, with 75% to 85% found just once. V shed 4 bases, J shed 8 bases, and the junction held 6 bases outside the gene matches. CDR1 and CDR2 (germline): WSHSY, SAAADI. This CDR3 spans 14 amino acids. This TCR came from a woman aged 55-70 years in good health and CMV-seropositive. The sequencing input was PBMCs. This chain links TRBV10-2 with TRBJ2-1, with 9 positions matching TRBD2. The CDR3 loop is CASSGASGVYEQFF. The CDR3, as DNA: TGCGCCAGCAGTGGGGCTAGCGGGGTTTATGAGCAGTTCTTC.